This T cell receptor beta chain appears in the sequencing data of a study of monozygotic twins with inflammatory bowel disease. Study-level points and caveats: Diversity of TCRbeta measured by inverse Simpson was lower in IBD patients than in healthy co-twins. Repertoire similarity matched across concordant and discordant twins, perhaps owing to limited power.

This CDR3 has 16 amino acids. Whole-blood RNA isolation (total RNA) proceeded without T cell sorting. Eight separate reactions per sample yielded the cDNA. TCRdb re-called the 5' RACE reads and gives one entry per CDR3 protein, without DNA. This sample's clone table lists 300,000 to 350,000 distinct CDR3 sequences. In the case of this clonotype: Its cognate antigen is unknown.

The genes are TRBV12-3 or TRBV12-4 and TRBJ2-5; TCRdb names TRBD1, which stays unverified in the absence of DNA. The specimen was blood. The clonotype comes from a human donor with ulcerative colitis or Crohn's disease, or a healthy co-twin of an affected twin (not recorded which). The chain's CDR3 is CASSLGVQGAGETQYF.